Each of the 19 T cell receptor beta chains below was sequenced from the same sample in a study of CD8 T cells in Susac syndrome. An input of about 0.5 to 1 ug of RNA was subjected to reverse transcription using random hexamers. TCRdb itself ran the immunoSEQ multiplex PCR reads through MiXCR, one entry per CDR3 protein. The sample records under 250,000 distinct CDR3 sequences, 85% to 95% being singletons. The specimen sequenced was CD4+ T cells from PBMCs. The receptors were gathered from a human donor with multiple sclerosis.

This sequence joins TRBV4-1 and TRBJ1-5, with D possibly being TRBD1 (6 bases). Germline assignment: CDR1 MGHRA and CDR2 YSYEKL. The CDR3 sequence is 14 residues long. Between the trimmed V and J ends, which lost 1 base and 6 bases, there was a span of 10 bases. CDR3 coding DNA: TGCGCCAGCAGCCAAGTCGCAGGGGTTCAGCCCCAGCATTTT. It specifies CASSQVAGVQPQHF.

This clonotype was found a few times. V is TRBV29-1 and J is TRBJ2-1, with 10 bases identical to TRBD1. The CDR3 spans 14 residues. V shed 3 bases, J shed 7 bases, and the junction held 6 bases outside the gene matches. CDR1 SQVTM and CDR2 ANQGSEA come from the germline V gene. CDR3: CSVEPRDRGNEQFF. For the CDR3, the DNA is TGCAGCGTTGAGCCCCGGGACAGGGGAAATGAGCAGTTCTTC.

The CDR3 nucleotides are TGCGCCAGCAGCCCGGGACAGAACACCGGGGAGCTGTTTTTT. Amino acid sequence: CASSPGQNTGELFF. This chain links TRBV5-1 with TRBJ2-2, with D possibly being TRBD1 (6 bases). Germline CDR1 is SGHRS and CDR2 is YFSETQ. V lost 4 bases to trimming and J lost 1 base, with 8 bases between them. This CDR3 contains 14 residues.

This rearrangement joins TRBV20-1 to TRBJ2-5, with D possibly being TRBD2 (5 bases). The V end was cut by 1 base, the J end by 3 bases, with 12 bases between. This CDR3 region has 14 residues. Germline V gives CDR1 DFQATT, CDR2 SNEGSKA (reference sequence). CDR3 amino acids: CSARGSGSKETQYF. The CDR3 DNA reads TGCAGTGCTAGAGGGAGCGGTAGTAAAGAGACCCAGTACTTC.

The V gene is TRBV7-9, the J gene TRBJ1-4, with D possibly matching TRBD1 (5 bases). Germline V gives CDR1 SEHNR, CDR2 FQNEAQ (reference sequence). The CDR3 spans 17 residues. Trimming took off 0 bases at V and 8 bases at J, with 19 bases between the two ends. The chain's CDR3 is CASSLAVGGSITEKLFF. CDR3 DNA sequence: TGTGCCAGCAGCTTAGCGGTGGGGGGTTCAATTACGGAAAAACTGTTTTTT.

The chain carries TRBV11-2 and TRBJ1-4; 11 bases match TRBD1. Germline V CDR1 and CDR2: SGHAT, FQNNGV. Losses at the gene ends were 2 bases for V and 8 bases for J; bases not matched to a gene: 7. This CDR3 contains 16 residues. This CDR3 is CASSLNGQGASEKLFF. The CDR3 bases are TGTGCCAGCAGCTTAAACGGACAGGGGGCAAGCGAAAAACTGTTTTTT.

Written as DNA, the CDR3 is TGCAGCGCCCGGGACACCGCTTCCATTCAGTACTTC. It is translated as CSARDTASIQYF. The chain is built from TRBV29-1 and TRBJ2-4; tentative D call: TRBD1 (6 bases). The V end lost 7 bases, the J end lost 9 bases, and 16 bases lay between the germline ends. Germline V gives CDR1 SQVTM, CDR2 ANQGSEA. This CDR3 is built from 12 residues.

This rearrangement joins TRBV19 to TRBJ2-7; TRBD1 aligns across 7 bases. The CDR3 runs to 14 residues. J gave up 5 bases and V 6 bases, and 10 bases lay outside the gene matches. CDR1 and CDR2 from the germline V gene are LNHDA and SQIVND (reference sequence). The CDR3 nucleotides are TGTGCCAGTAGGATGACAGGGCACGGAGACGAGCAGTACGTC. This gives the protein CASRMTGHGDEQYV.

V usage is TRBV5-8 and J usage is TRBJ1-5; D is undetermined. The CDR3 has 12 amino acids. V lost 5 bases and J lost 3, with 6 bases in between. Germline V CDR1 and CDR2: SGHTS, YDEGEE. The DNA of the CDR3 is TGTGCCAGCAGGTCTCCCAATCAGCCCCAGCATTTT. Amino acid sequence: CASRSPNQPQHF.

This sequence joins TRBV7-2 and TRBJ1-6; D call uncertain. Germline assignment: CDR1 SGHTA and CDR2 FQGNSA. The CDR3 extends over 17 amino acids. With 3 bases removed from V and 0 bases from J, the gap between germline ends came to 12 bases. The DNA for the CDR3 is TGTGCCAGCAGCTTCAAAAGGTCACGCTCCTATAATTCACCCCTCCACTTT. Residues: CASSFKRSRSYNSPLHF. The entire variable domain, with the rest obtained from reference TRBV7-2 and TRBJ1-6, is as follows: GAGVSQSPSNKVTEKGKDVELRCDPISGHTALYWYRQSLGQGLEFLIYFQGNSAPDKSGLPSDRFSAERTGGSVSTLTIQRTQQEDSAVYLCASSFKRSRSYNSPLHFGNGTRLTVT.

The chain joins TRBV5-1 to TRBJ1-1, with D possibly TRBD1 on 5 matching bases. The CDR3 sequence is 16 residues long. With 1 base removed from V and 5 bases from J, the gap between germline ends came to 18 bases. CDR1 SGHRS and CDR2 YFSETQ come from the germline V gene. The DNA for the CDR3 is TGCGCCAGCAGCTTGTCCCGGGACCCGGGCAGTACTGAAGCTTTCTTT. This translates into CASSLSRDPGSTEAFF.

The chain couples TRBV5-1 to TRBJ1-1, with TRBD1 identical over 8 bases. The ends lost 4 bases at V and 7 bases at J; junction bases unmatched: 3. CDR3 length equals 12 residues. Germline V lookup: CDR1 SGHRS, CDR2 YFSETQ. This CDR3 reads CASSQGAVEAFF. The CDR3 region has the DNA TGCGCCAGCAGCCAGGGGGCGGTTGAAGCTTTCTTT.

The chain employs TRBV11-2 and TRBJ1-1, with 7 nucleotides matching TRBD1. The CDR3 runs 14 residues. The V and J ends lost 3 bases and 4 bases, in that order; junction bases with no gene match: 5. CDR1 is SGHAT, CDR2 FQNNGV, per germline. As DNA, the CDR3 is TGTGCCAGCAGCTTTGACAGGGTCGCCACTGAAGCTTTCTTT. Translated, it gives CASSFDRVATEAFF. The entire variable domain, with the rest obtained from reference TRBV11-2 and TRBJ1-1, is as follows: EAGVAQSPRYKIIEKRQSVAFWCNPISGHATLYWYQQILGQGPKLLIQFQNNGVVDDSQLPKDRFSAERLKGVDSTLKIQPAKLEDSAVYLCASSFDRVATEAFFGQGTRLTVV.

The J gene is TRBJ2-1, the V gene TRBV6-5; tentatively, D is TRBD1 (6 bases). From germline, CDR1 is MNHEY and CDR2 SVGAGI. The CDR3 runs to 13 residues. The V end lost 1 base, the J end lost 9 bases, and 10 bases lay between the germline ends. The chain's CDR3 is CASSYLPGAEQFF. The CDR3 DNA is TGTGCCAGCAGTTACTTACCAGGGGCTGAGCAGTTCTTC.

This sequence joins TRBV18 and TRBJ2-1, with D perhaps TRBD1 (6 bases). CDR1 and CDR2 from the germline V gene are KGHSH and LQKENI. CDR3 length: 14 amino acids. V was trimmed by 3 bases and J by 8 bases, leaving 14 bases between them. Here the CDR3 DNA reads TGTGCCAGCTCACCGGACAGACCCGGAGATGAGCAGTTCTTC. Translated: CASSPDRPGDEQFF.

The chain combines TRBV29-1 with TRBJ1-5; the D gene is possibly TRBD1 (6 bases). Germline CDR1 reads SQVTM; CDR2 reads ANQGSEA. Trimming stripped 4 bases from V and 4 bases from J, with 17 bases between. The CDR3 is made up of 15 amino acids. CDR3 sequence reads: CSVGEVGTQNQPQHF. The CDR3 DNA reads TGCAGCGTTGGAGAAGTTGGGACACAGAATCAGCCCCAGCATTTT.

The CDR3 DNA sequence: TGTGCCAGTAGCGGAGGAAGTGGGTACACTGAAGCTTTCTTT. Encoded protein: CASSGGSGYTEAFF. V is TRBV19 and J is TRBJ1-1; no clear D gene. V dropped 6 bases and J dropped 3 bases, with 14 bases sitting between them. Germline CDR1 reads LNHDA; CDR2 reads SQIVND (reference sequence). The CDR3 loop spans 14 amino acids.

J is TRBJ1-1 and V is TRBV6-2 or TRBV6-3, with D tentatively TRBD1 (5 bases). Trimming shortened V by 3 bases and J by 3 bases, and 14 bases separated the two germline ends. CDR1 and CDR2 (germline): MNHEY, SVGEGT. The CDR3 has 15 residues. The CDR3 DNA is TGTGCCAGCAGTTATTTAGGACGGGGGGACACTGAAGCTTTCTTT. This encodes CASSYLGRGDTEAFF.

Only one count was recorded for this clonotype. The CDR3 coding sequence is TGTGCCAGCAGGGGAACGGGACAGGGTTCCTACGAGCAGTACTTC. Its protein product is CASRGTGQGSYEQYF. This sequence joins TRBV12-3 or TRBV12-4 and TRBJ2-7, with TRBD1 matching 9 bases. Unmatched junction bases numbered 7, after V lost 6 bases and J lost 1 base. The CDR3 has 15 residues.